The subject of this entry is one T cell receptor beta chain. The table came from immunoSEQ multiplex PCR; TCRdb's copy has only in-frame clones and leaves some out. The sample consists of roughly 330,000 clones, 87% of them appearing once. This sample was included in a study of blood T cell repertoires in COVID-19. The length of the CDR3 is 14 residues. CDR1 and CDR2 from the germline V gene are SNHLY and FYNNEI. Trimming shortened V by 10 bases and J by 0 bases, and 15 bases separated the two germline ends. Cohorts were determined from participant-reported clinical history. The sample was PBMCs or T cells enriched from blood (not recorded which). This TCR was sampled from a woman aged 30 to 39 who had recovered from COVID-19. The rearrangement joins TRBV2 to TRBJ1-2, with D possibly being TRBD1 (5 bases). CDR3 residues: CATLPTASNYGYTF. Written as DNA, the CDR3 is TGTGCCACCCTCCCGACAGCCTCTAACTATGGCTACACCTTC.